The clone carrying this T cell receptor beta chain was recorded many times. This record comes from a study of regulatory T cells in long-lasting Graves disease. In building TCR beta libraries, iRepertoire HTBI primers were used together with Arm-PCR of CDR3 regions. TCRdb reprocessed the multiplex PCR reads with MiXCR, giving one entry per CDR3 protein. This table has roughly 440,000 distinct CDR3 sequences, about a sixth appearing once. Time point meaning: newly diagnosed GD, antithyroid drugs for less than 3 months. PBMC RNA was the source of the TCR library. Germline loops: CDR1 GTSNPN, CDR2 SVGIG (reference sequence). The CDR3 has 12 amino acids. Trimming removed 4 bases from V and 11 bases from J, with 17 bases in between. These data were likewise used in another study, on T cells in Graves' hyperthyroidism and ophthalmopathy.

This chain joins TRBV30 and TRBJ1-1; maybe TRBD1 (6 bases). This clonotype was sampled from a woman between 18 and 29 years old with Graves disease. Sequenced material: peripheral blood mononuclear cells (PBMCs), taken at new diagnosis, from a patient treated with antithyroid drugs. The DNA for the CDR3 is TGTGCCTGGAACCAGGGGCGGGGGGTTGCTTTCTTT. Its protein is CAWNQGRGVAFF.